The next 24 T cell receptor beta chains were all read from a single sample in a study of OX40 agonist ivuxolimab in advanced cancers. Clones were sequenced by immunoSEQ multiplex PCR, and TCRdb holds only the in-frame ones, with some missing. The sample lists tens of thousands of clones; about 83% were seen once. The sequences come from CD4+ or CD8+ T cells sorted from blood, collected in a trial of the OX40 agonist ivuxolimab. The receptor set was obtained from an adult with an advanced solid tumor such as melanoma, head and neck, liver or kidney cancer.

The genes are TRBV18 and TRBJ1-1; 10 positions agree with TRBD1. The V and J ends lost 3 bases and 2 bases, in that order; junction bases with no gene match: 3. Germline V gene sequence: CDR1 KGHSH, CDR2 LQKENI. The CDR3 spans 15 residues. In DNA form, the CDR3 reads TGTGCCAGCTCACCTGACAGGGGGCTAAACACTGAAGCTTTCTTT. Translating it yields CASSPDRGLNTEAFF.

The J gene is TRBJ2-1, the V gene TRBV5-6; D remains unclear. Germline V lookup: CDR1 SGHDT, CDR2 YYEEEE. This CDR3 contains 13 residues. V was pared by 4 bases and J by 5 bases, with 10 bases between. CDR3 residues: CASSNPAHNEQFF. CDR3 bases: TGTGCCAGCAGCAACCCGGCCCACAATGAGCAGTTCTTC. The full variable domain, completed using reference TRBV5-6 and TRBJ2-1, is DAGVTQSPTHLIKTRGQQVTLRCSPKSGHDTVSWYQQALGQGPQFIFQYYEEEERQRGNFPDRFSGHQFPNYSSELNVNALLLGDSALYLCASSNPAHNEQFFGPGTRLTVL.

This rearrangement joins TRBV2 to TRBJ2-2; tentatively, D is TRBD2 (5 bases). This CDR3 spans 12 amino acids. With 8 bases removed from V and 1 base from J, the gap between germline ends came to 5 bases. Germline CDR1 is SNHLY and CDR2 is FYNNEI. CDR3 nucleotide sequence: TGTGCCAGCGGAGGGAACACCGGGGAGCTGTTTTTT. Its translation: CASGGNTGELFF.

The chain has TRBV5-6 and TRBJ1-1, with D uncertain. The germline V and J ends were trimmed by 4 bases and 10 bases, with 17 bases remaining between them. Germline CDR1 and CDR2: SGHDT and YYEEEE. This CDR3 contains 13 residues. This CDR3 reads CASSLRVLGAAFF. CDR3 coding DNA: TGTGCCAGCAGCCTGAGGGTTTTAGGTGCAGCTTTCTTT.

CDR3 region: CASSSPRRGGTEAFF. CDR3 nucleotides: TGTGCCAGCAGTTCCCCTCGACGCGGGGGCACTGAAGCTTTCTTT. This chain joins TRBV6-5 and TRBJ1-1; D perhaps matches TRBD1 (5 bases). Between the trimmed V and J ends, which lost 4 bases and 4 bases, there was a span of 16 bases. The CDR3 consists of 15 residues. The V gene's germline CDR1 is MNHEY and CDR2 SVGAGI.

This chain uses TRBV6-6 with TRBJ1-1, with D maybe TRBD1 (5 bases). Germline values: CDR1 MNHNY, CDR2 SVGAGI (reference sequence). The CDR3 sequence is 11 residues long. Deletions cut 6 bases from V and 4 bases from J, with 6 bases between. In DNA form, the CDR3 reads TGTGCCAGCAGCGGGGCCACTGAAGCTTTCTTT. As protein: CASSGATEAFF.

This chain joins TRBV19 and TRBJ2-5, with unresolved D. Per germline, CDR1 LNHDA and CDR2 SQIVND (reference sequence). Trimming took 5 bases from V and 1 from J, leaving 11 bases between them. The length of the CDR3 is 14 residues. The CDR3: CASSDTTPQETQYF. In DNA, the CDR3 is TGTGCCAGTAGTGATACTACCCCCCAAGAGACCCAGTACTTC. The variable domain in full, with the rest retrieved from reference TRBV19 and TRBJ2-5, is DGGITQSPKYLFRKEGQNVTLSCEQNLNHDAMYWYRQDPGQGLRLIYYSQIVNDFQKGDIAEGYSVSREKKESFPLTVTSAQKNPTAFYLCASSDTTPQETQYFGPGTRLLVL.

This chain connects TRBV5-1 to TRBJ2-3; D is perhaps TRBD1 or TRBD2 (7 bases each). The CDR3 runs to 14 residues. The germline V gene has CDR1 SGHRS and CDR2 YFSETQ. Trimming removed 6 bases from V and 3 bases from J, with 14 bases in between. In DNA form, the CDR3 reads TGCGCCAGCAACCAGGGGGGGAGGACAGATACGCAGTATTTT. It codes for CASNQGGRTDTQYF.

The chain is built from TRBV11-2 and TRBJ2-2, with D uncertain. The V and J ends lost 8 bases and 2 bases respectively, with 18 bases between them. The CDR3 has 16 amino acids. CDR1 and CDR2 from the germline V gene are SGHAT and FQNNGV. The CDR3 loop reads CASPPGSLPNTGELFF. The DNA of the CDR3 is TGTGCCAGCCCTCCCGGTAGCCTCCCAAACACCGGGGAGCTGTTTTTT.

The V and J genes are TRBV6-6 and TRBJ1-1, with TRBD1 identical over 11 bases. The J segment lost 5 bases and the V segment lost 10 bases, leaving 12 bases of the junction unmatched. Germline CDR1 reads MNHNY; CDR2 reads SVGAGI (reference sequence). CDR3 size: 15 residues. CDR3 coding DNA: TGTGCCACCGGCCCCGGACAGGGGGCGCGGACTGAAGCTTTCTTT. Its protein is CATGPGQGARTEAFF.

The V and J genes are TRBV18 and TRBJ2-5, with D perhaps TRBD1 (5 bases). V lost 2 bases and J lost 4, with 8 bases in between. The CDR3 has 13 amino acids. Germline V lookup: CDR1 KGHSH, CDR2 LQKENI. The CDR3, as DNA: TGTGCCAGCTCACCATCCCAGGGAGAGACCCAGTACTTC. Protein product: CASSPSQGETQYF.

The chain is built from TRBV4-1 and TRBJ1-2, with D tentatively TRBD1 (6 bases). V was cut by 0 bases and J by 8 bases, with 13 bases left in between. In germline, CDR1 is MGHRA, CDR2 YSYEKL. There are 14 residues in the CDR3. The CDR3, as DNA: TGCGCCAGCAGCCAAGACGCCAGGGGAAACGGCTACACCTTC. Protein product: CASSQDARGNGYTF.

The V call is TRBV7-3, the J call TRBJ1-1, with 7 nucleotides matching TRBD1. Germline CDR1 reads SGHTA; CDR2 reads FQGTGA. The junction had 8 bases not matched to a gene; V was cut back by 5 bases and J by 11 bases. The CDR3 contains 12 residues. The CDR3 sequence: CASSHPGTVAFF. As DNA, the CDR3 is TGTGCCAGCAGCCACCCCGGGACAGTGGCTTTCTTT.

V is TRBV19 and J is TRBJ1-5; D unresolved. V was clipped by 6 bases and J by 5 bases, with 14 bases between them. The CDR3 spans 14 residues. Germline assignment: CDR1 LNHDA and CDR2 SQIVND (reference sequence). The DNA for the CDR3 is TGTGCCAGTAGCAGGCTGTTGTCGGATCAGCCCCAGCATTTT. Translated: CASSRLLSDQPQHF.

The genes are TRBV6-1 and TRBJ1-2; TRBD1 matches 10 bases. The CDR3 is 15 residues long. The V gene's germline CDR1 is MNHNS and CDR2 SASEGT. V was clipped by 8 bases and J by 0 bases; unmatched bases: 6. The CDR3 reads CASWDRGTANYGYTF. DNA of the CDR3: TGTGCCAGCTGGGACAGGGGAACCGCTAACTATGGCTACACCTTC.

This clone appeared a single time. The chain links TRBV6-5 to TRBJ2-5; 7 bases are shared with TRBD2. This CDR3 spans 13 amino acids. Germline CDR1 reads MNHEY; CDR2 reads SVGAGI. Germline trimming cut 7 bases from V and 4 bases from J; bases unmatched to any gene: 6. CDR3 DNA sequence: TGTGCCAGCACCTCACCGGGGGGAGAGACCCAGTACTTC. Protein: CASTSPGGETQYF.

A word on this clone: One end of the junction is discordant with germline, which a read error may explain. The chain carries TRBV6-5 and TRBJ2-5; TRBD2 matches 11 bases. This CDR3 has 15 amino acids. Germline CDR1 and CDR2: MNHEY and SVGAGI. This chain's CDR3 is CASSALAGVQGTQYF. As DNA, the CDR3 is TGTGCCAGCAGTGCACTAGCGGGGGTTCAAGGGACCCAGTACTTC.

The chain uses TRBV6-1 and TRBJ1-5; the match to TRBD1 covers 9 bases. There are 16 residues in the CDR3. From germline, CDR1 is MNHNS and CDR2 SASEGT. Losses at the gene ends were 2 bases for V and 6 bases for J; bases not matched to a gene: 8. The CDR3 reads CASSEPTGGIGQPQHF. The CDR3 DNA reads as TGTGCCAGCAGTGAACCCACAGGGGGCATAGGTCAGCCCCAGCATTTT.

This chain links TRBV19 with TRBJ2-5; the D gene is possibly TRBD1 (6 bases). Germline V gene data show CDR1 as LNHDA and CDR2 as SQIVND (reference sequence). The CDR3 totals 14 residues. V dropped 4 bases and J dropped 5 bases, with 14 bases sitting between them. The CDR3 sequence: CASSTHRASETQYF. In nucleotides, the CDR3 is TGTGCCAGTAGTACCCACAGGGCCTCCGAGACCCAGTACTTC.

The chain's CDR3 is CATSRDPGGADEQFF. For the CDR3, the DNA is TGTGCCACCAGCAGAGATCCCGGGGGGGCTGACGAGCAGTTCTTC. The genes are TRBV15 and TRBJ2-1; 8 nucleotides match TRBD2. This CDR3 comprises 15 residues. Looked up from germline, CDR1 is LNHNV and CDR2 is YYDKDF (reference sequence). V lost 0 bases, J lost 10 bases, and 8 bases stayed unmatched.

The CDR3, as DNA: TGTGCCAGCAGCCCCCGACAGTCTTACTCCTACGAGCAGTACTTC. Its protein product is CASSPRQSYSYEQYF. The rearrangement joins TRBV7-9 to TRBJ2-7; D perhaps matches TRBD1 (5 bases). The CDR3 consists of 15 residues. The V gene's germline CDR1 is SEHNR and CDR2 FQNEAQ (reference sequence). V lost 5 bases and J lost 0, with 14 bases in between.

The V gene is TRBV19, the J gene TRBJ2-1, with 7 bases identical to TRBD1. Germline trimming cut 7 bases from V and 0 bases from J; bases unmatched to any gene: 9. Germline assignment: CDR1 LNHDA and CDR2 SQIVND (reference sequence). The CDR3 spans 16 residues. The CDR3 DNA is TGTGCCAGTACACCCAGGGCAGGGGGCTCCTACAATGAGCAGTTCTTC. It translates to CASTPRAGGSYNEQFF. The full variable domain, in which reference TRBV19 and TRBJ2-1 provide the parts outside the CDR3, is DGGITQSPKYLFRKEGQNVTLSCEQNLNHDAMYWYRQDPGQGLRLIYYSQIVNDFQKGDIAEGYSVSREKKESFPLTVTSAQKNPTAFYLCASTPRAGGSYNEQFFGPGTRLTVL.

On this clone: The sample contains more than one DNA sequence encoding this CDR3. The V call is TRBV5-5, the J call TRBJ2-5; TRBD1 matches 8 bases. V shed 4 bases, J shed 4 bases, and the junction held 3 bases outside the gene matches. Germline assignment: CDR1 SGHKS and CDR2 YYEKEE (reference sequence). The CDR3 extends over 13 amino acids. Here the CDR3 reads CASSLTGVETQYF. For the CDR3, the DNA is TGTGCCAGCAGCCTGACAGGGGTAGAGACCCAGTACTTC.

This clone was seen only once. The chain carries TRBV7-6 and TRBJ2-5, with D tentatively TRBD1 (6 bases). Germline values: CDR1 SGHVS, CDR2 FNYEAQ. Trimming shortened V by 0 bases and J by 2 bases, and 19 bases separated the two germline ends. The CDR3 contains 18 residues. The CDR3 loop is CASSLALGWTANQETQYF. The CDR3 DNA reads TGTGCCAGCAGCTTAGCTTTGGGGTGGACAGCTAATCAAGAGACCCAGTACTTC.